In this sample, the clone carrying this T cell receptor (beta chain) turned up a few times. Its matching antigen is unknown. For the second PCR, which ran for about 6 to 12 cycles, a sample-barcoded 5' primer and a J-beta primer mix were used. Individual samples furnished no less than 3 million CDR3-containing paired-end reads apiece. TCRdb fed the 5' RACE reads into MiXCR, producing one record per CDR3 protein. Here the sample spans roughly 1.4 million distinct CDR3 sequences, approximately 59% being singletons. This record belongs to a study of blood T cells in healthy people across ages. Study findings and constraints: The CMV status of each donor remained undetermined, and this could have confounded shifts in expanded clonotypes. Older age coincided with a roughly linear decline in TCR beta diversity per million T cells. Versus aged donors, long-lived donors had higher diversity and more naive CD4+ cells.

CDR3 length: 14 amino acids. Losses at the gene ends were 6 bases for V and 3 bases for J; bases not matched to a gene: 7. Germline V gene lookup returns CDR1 SGHRS and CDR2 YFSETQ. V usage is TRBV5-1 and J usage is TRBJ2-3, with 7 bases identical to TRBD2. The specimen was blood. The clonotype originates from a man aged 18 to 35 in good health. CDR3 in amino acids: CASNSGGGTDTQYF. The CDR3 nucleotides read TGCGCCAGCAACAGCGGCGGGGGAACAGATACGCAGTATTTT.